This section outlines one T cell receptor beta chain sequence together with its context. The sample belongs to a study of T cell responses to AZD1222 COVID-19 vaccine. On the study more broadly: The study pooled second doses at about 4 or about 12 weeks.

This table comes from immunoSEQ multiplex PCR, and its TCRdb copy is limited to in-frame clones, with some not included. Found here are some 80,000 clones, more than 70% of them singletons; the top ten hold about 8.7%. The germline CDR1 and CDR2 sequences are SGHRS and YFSETQ. The length of the CDR3 is 14 residues. Trimming left V 1 base short and J 8 bases short, with 12 bases between. The sequencing here drew on peripheral blood, taken on day 0 of AZD1222 vaccination. The gene calls are TRBV5-1 and TRBJ1-4; possible D gene TRBD1, 6 bases. The TCR originated in an adult in good health. CDR3 loop: CASSLYQGREKLFF. The CDR3 region has the DNA TGCGCCAGCAGCTTGTACCAGGGGAGAGAAAAACTGTTTTTT.